These 21 T cell receptor beta chains originate from one sample sequenced in a study of T cell responses to AZD1222 COVID-19 vaccine. Produced via immunoSEQ multiplex PCR; TCRdb's table is partial and in-frame only. The sample has about 130,000 clones; over 75% are singletons. This specimen consisted of peripheral blood, obtained on day 0 of AZD1222 vaccination. The receptors derive from an adult in good health.

The chain is built from TRBV7-2 and TRBJ2-1; 8 positions match TRBD2. CDR1 is SGHTA, CDR2 FQGNSA, per germline. This CDR3 spans 16 amino acids. V lost 5 bases, J lost 9 bases, and 15 bases stayed unmatched. CDR3 DNA: TGTGCCAGCAGCCCCCAGGGCGGGAGGCCCCTCGGTGAGCAGTTCTTC. Translated: CASSPQGGRPLGEQFF. Together with reference TRBV7-2 and TRBJ2-1, the CDR3 gives the full variable domain: GAGVSQSPSNKVTEKGKDVELRCDPISGHTALYWYRQSLGQGLEFLIYFQGNSAPDKSGLPSDRFSAERTGGSVSTLTIQRTQQEDSAVYLCASSPQGGRPLGEQFFGPGTRLTVL.

The J gene is TRBJ2-6, the V gene TRBV6-1; D possibly corresponds to TRBD2 (5 bases). This CDR3 has 17 amino acids. Deletions cut 4 bases from V and 2 bases from J, with 15 bases between. Germline CDR1 is MNHNS and CDR2 is SASEGT. For the CDR3, the DNA is TGTGCCAGCAGTGGACTTCAAGGGAGAACTGGGGCCAACGTCCTGACTTTC. Its translation: CASSGLQGRTGANVLTF.

The chain employs TRBV7-8 and TRBJ1-5; 11 bases align to TRBD1. Germline loops: CDR1 SGHVS, CDR2 FQNEAQ. The CDR3 totals 17 residues. Germline trimming cut 2 bases from V and 2 bases from J; bases unmatched to any gene: 5. This CDR3 is CASSLFGQGAGNQPQHF. The CDR3 DNA sequence: TGTGCCAGCAGCTTATTTGGACAGGGGGCCGGCAATCAGCCCCAGCATTTT.

This clone was found once. This rearrangement joins TRBV6-2 or TRBV6-3 to TRBJ1-1; 7 nucleotides match TRBD1. V lost 5 bases, J lost 0 bases, and 12 bases stayed unmatched. CDR3 length equals 17 residues. Germline loops: CDR1 MNHEY, CDR2 SVGEGT. This CDR3 reads CASSRGAGTALNTEAFF. Here the CDR3 DNA reads TGTGCCAGCAGTCGGGGGGCGGGGACAGCCTTGAACACTGAAGCTTTCTTT.

The chain is built from TRBV5-1 and TRBJ2-5, with TRBD2 matching 10 bases. The germline gives CDR1 SGHRS, CDR2 YFSETQ. The J segment lost 8 bases and the V segment lost 6 bases, leaving 7 bases of the junction unmatched. This CDR3 spans 13 amino acids. The CDR3 spells CASMERGGGTQYF. In DNA, the CDR3 is TGCGCCAGCATGGAGCGGGGGGGCGGAACCCAGTACTTC. The variable domain in full, with the rest retrieved from reference TRBV5-1 and TRBJ2-5, is KAGVTQTPRYLIKTRGQQVTLSCSPISGHRSVSWYQQTPGQGLQFLFEYFSETQRNKGNFPGRFSGRQFSNSRSEMNVSTLELGDSALYLCASMERGGGTQYFGPGTRLLVL.

The chain uses TRBV9 and TRBJ1-1; D gene ambiguous. There are 12 residues in the CDR3. Germline CDR1 SGDLS, CDR2 YYNGEE. V was trimmed by 4 bases and J by 1 base, leaving 5 bases between them. CDR3 sequence reads: CASSNGNTEAFF. The CDR3 nucleotides are TGTGCCAGCAGCAATGGGAACACTGAAGCTTTCTTT. Full variable domain (rest looked up from reference TRBV9 and TRBJ1-1): DSGVTQTPKHLITATGQRVTLRCSPRSGDLSVYWYQQSLDQGLQFLIQYYNGEERAKGNILERFSAQQFPDLHSELNLSSLELGDSALYFCASSNGNTEAFFGQGTRLTVV.

J is TRBJ1-1 and V is TRBV4-1; TRBD1 matches at 7 bases. Germline-derived CDR1 and CDR2 are MGHRA and YSYEKL. This CDR3 region has 18 residues. V shed 3 bases, J shed 3 bases, and the junction held 16 bases outside the gene matches. CDR3 in DNA: TGCGCCAGCAGCCATAAGAAGACAGGGTTTAATTTGCACACTGAAGCTTTCTTT. Translation gives CASSHKKTGFNLHTEAFF.

The chain recombines TRBV12-5 with TRBJ1-3, with 8 bases aligning to TRBD1. This CDR3 is built from 13 residues. The V gene's germline CDR1 is LGHNT and CDR2 FRNRAP. Trimming cost V 7 bases and J 2 bases; bases outside gene matches: 1. The CDR3, as DNA: TGTGCTAGTGTACAGGGGGCTGGAAACACCATATATTTT. Translating gives CASVQGAGNTIYF.

The gene calls are TRBV30 and TRBJ1-5; no clear D gene. The CDR3 spans 12 residues. Germline values: CDR1 GTSNPN, CDR2 SVGIG (reference sequence). V was trimmed by 2 bases and J by 9 bases, leaving 11 bases between them. The DNA of the CDR3 is TGTGCCTGGAGTCCGATCATGGGGCCCCAGCATTTT. Translating gives CAWSPIMGPQHF. The full variable domain, completed using reference TRBV30 and TRBJ1-5, is SQTIHQWPATLVQPVGSPLSLECTVEGTSNPNLYWYRQAAGRGLQLLFYSVGIGQISSEVPQNLSASRPQDRQFILSSKKLLLSDSGFYLCAWSPIMGPQHFGDGTRLSIL.

This clone has only a few counts. The chain joins TRBV3-1 (or the pseudogene TRBV3-2) to TRBJ2-7, with TRBD2 identical over 15 bases. CDR1 and CDR2 (germline): LGHDT, YNNKEL (reference sequence). The CDR3 covers 16 residues. The V gene end was trimmed by 6 bases and the J gene end by 0 bases; junction bases not matched to a gene: 3. The CDR3 sequence is CASRGLAGGYSYEQYF. CDR3 in DNA: TGTGCCAGCAGAGGACTAGCGGGGGGGTACTCCTACGAGCAGTACTTC.

This clone was observed a few times. The gene calls are TRBV3-1 (or the pseudogene TRBV3-2) and TRBJ2-7; perhaps TRBD1 as D (6 bases). Germline V gives CDR1 LGHDT, CDR2 YNNKEL (reference sequence). Trimming removed 3 bases at V and 7 bases at J, with 10 bases between. CDR3 length equals 12 residues. The CDR3 spells CASSQAGQEQYF. The CDR3 DNA sequence: TGTGCCAGCAGCCAGGCCGGACAGGAGCAGTACTTC.

The chain uses TRBV6-2 or TRBV6-3 and TRBJ2-1; D remains unclear. The germline CDR1 and CDR2 sequences are MNHEY and SVGEGT. Trimming removed 2 bases from V and 0 bases from J, with 8 bases in between. CDR3 length equals 15 residues. The DNA of the CDR3 is TGTGCCAGCAGTTACCAGATCCGCTCCTACAATGAGCAGTTCTTC. As protein: CASSYQIRSYNEQFF.

V and J are TRBV5-5 and TRBJ1-1, with TRBD1 as a possible D gene (5 bases). Trimming took 1 base from V and 4 from J, leaving 11 bases between them. CDR1 and CDR2 (germline): SGHKS, YYEKEE (reference sequence). The CDR3 has 14 residues. DNA of the CDR3: TGTGCCAGCAGCTTGACAGGTCTGGGCACTGAAGCTTTCTTT. It yields the protein CASSLTGLGTEAFF.

This sequence joins TRBV9 and TRBJ2-1; D uncertain. This CDR3 has 15 residues. CDR1 and CDR2 (germline): SGDLS, YYNGEE. Trimming left V 4 bases short and J 1 base short, with 12 bases between. The CDR3 region is CASSLGLASYNEQFF. The CDR3 region has the DNA TGTGCCAGCAGCTTGGGGTTGGCTTCCTACAATGAGCAGTTCTTC.

The J gene is TRBJ2-5, the V gene TRBV6-5; D possibly corresponds to TRBD2 (6 bases). The germline V gene encodes CDR1 MNHEY and CDR2 SVGAGI. The CDR3 covers 13 residues. Deletions cut 1 base from V and 5 bases from J, with 8 bases between. The CDR3 region is CASSYYGGETQYF. As DNA, the CDR3 is TGTGCCAGCAGTTACTATGGGGGGGAGACCCAGTACTTC.

V gene TRBV9 combines with J gene TRBJ1-1, with D possibly being TRBD1 (5 bases). The germline V gene encodes CDR1 SGDLS and CDR2 YYNGEE. The CDR3 runs 17 residues. The ends were cut back, 0 bases at V and 4 bases at J, with 19 bases in the middle. CDR3 loop: CASSVEGSSSVGTEAFF. In nucleotides, the CDR3 is TGTGCCAGCAGCGTAGAGGGGTCGAGCTCGGTGGGCACTGAAGCTTTCTTT.

The V and J genes are TRBV29-1 and TRBJ2-1, with 12 bases matching TRBD2. V was pared by 4 bases and J by 0 bases, with 4 bases of the junction left unmatched. CDR3 size: 16 residues. Germline V CDR1 and CDR2: SQVTM, ANQGSEA. DNA of the CDR3: TGCAGCGTTGGTCCTAGCGGGAGGGTCTCCTACAATGAGCAGTTCTTC. Translated, it gives CSVGPSGRVSYNEQFF.

J is TRBJ1-2 and V is TRBV27; D is perhaps TRBD1 (6 bases). CDR3 length: 15 residues. In germline, CDR1 is MNHEY, CDR2 SMNVEV (reference sequence). Trimming removed 4 bases at V and 6 bases at J, with 18 bases between. CDR3 in DNA: TGTGCCAGCAGTTCCCCCCCGGGGGGGGCCAATGGCTACACCTTC. As protein: CASSSPPGGANGYTF.

The chain recombines TRBV19 with TRBJ1-5; 9 bases align to TRBD1. J lost 2 bases, V lost 8 bases, and 7 bases had no gene match. Germline CDR1 reads LNHDA; CDR2 reads SQIVND (reference sequence). The CDR3 has 15 amino acids. This chain's CDR3 is CASQQGAGGNQPQHF. The CDR3 DNA reads TGTGCCAGTCAACAGGGGGCAGGGGGCAATCAGCCCCAGCATTTT.

This rearrangement joins TRBV6-5 to TRBJ2-1; D possibly corresponds to TRBD2 (6 bases). V lost 7 bases to trimming and J lost 7 bases, with 17 bases between them. The CDR3 is 14 residues long. CDR1 is MNHEY and CDR2 is SVGAGI in the germline V gene. CDR3 loop: CASKRTGSLNEQFF. The CDR3 DNA sequence: TGTGCCAGCAAAAGGACCGGGAGCCTGAATGAGCAGTTCTTC.

J is TRBJ1-1 and V is TRBV10-3; TRBD1 is a possible D gene (5 bases). V was cut by 3 bases and J by 8 bases, with 7 bases left in between. Germline CDR1 reads ENHRY; CDR2 reads SYGVKD. There are 11 residues in the CDR3. CDR3 protein: CAISDRQEAFF. CDR3 bases: TGTGCCATCAGTGACCGACAGGAAGCTTTCTTT.